This T cell receptor beta chain was obtained from a study of shared clonotypes between healthy human individuals. Study summary: Participating donors consisted of two women and a few men aged 18 to 49.

Trimming shortened V by 5 bases and J by 8 bases, and 16 bases separated the two germline ends. Germline CDR1 SNHLY, CDR2 FYNNEI. The CDR3 length is 14 residues. The repertoire was sequenced with immunoSEQ multiplex PCR; TCRdb's copy has only in-frame clones and lacks some. The sample consists of 450,000 to 500,000 clones, over 70% of them appearing once. Sequenced material: PBMCs. The V call is TRBV2, the J call TRBJ2-4; tentatively, D is TRBD2 (6 bases). The sequence was collected from a woman between 35 and 50 years old in good health. Some clones in this sample may be carry-over from other donors' samples. In DNA, the CDR3 is TGTGCCAGCAGTATAGAAGCGGGCGGGGACATTCAGTACTTC. Translating it yields CASSIEAGGDIQYF.